A single sample is the source of the 4 T cell receptor beta chains below, sequenced in a study of blood T cell repertoires in COVID-19. The protocol was immunoSEQ multiplex PCR, while the TCRdb copy is restricted to in-frame clones and leaves out a portion. The sample lists 150,000 to 200,000 clones, 84% occurring once. The sample consisted of PBMCs or T cells enriched from blood (not recorded which). All receptors come from a young woman who had been exposed to COVID-19.

This chain uses TRBV7-9 with TRBJ2-1; D not resolved. This CDR3 region has 12 residues. Germline CDR1 and CDR2: SEHNR and FQNEAQ (reference sequence). Trimming stripped 5 bases from V and 4 bases from J, with 6 bases between. CDR3 coding DNA: TGTGCCAGCAGCCTTCCTTACAATGAGCAGTTCTTC. Amino acids: CASSLPYNEQFF.

Only one count was recorded for this clone. The DNA of the CDR3 is TGCGCCAGCAGCCCAACCCCCGGGACAAGGAACATTCAGTACTTC. This codes for CASSPTPGTRNIQYF. The chain employs TRBV5-1 and TRBJ2-4; D perhaps matches TRBD1 (6 bases). This CDR3 has 15 residues. The V gene lost 4 bases and the J gene lost 7 bases, with 18 bases spanning the gap. Germline CDR1 is SGHRS and CDR2 is YFSETQ.

Many counts were recorded for this clone. The chain's CDR3 is CASSLGGVSTDTQYF. The CDR3 bases are TGCGCCAGCAGCTTAGGCGGGGTGAGCACAGATACGCAGTATTTT. The rearrangement links TRBV5-1 to TRBJ2-3; D may be TRBD2 (6 bases). From germline, CDR1 is SGHRS and CDR2 YFSETQ. This CDR3 comprises 15 residues. V was shortened by 2 bases and J by 0 bases, with 10 bases between the two germline ends. Variable domain in full (rest from reference TRBV5-1 and TRBJ2-3): KAGVTQTPRYLIKTRGQQVTLSCSPISGHRSVSWYQQTPGQGLQFLFEYFSETQRNKGNFPGRFSGRQFSNSRSEMNVSTLELGDSALYLCASSLGGVSTDTQYFGPGTRLTVL.

The V call is TRBV19, the J call TRBJ1-2; the D gene is possibly TRBD1 (6 bases). Germline assignment: CDR1 LNHDA and CDR2 SQIVND (reference sequence). This CDR3 has 14 residues. The ends were cut back, 6 bases at V and 0 bases at J, with 11 bases in the middle. The chain's CDR3 is CASRDSPANYGYTF. DNA of the CDR3: TGTGCCAGTAGGGACAGCCCTGCTAACTATGGCTACACCTTC.